A single sample is the source of the 21 T cell receptor beta chains below, sequenced in a study of T cells in women clearing cervical HPV infection. Measured with immunoSEQ multiplex PCR; TCRdb has only the in-frame clones, and not every one. Its table records tens of thousands of clones. Sequencing was carried out using blood buffy coat. Every receptor here comes from a woman aged 18 to 69 with a cervical HPV16 infection that either progressed to CIN3+ or cleared (not recorded which).

Notes on this clone: The read comes to an end 3 residues before the CDR3 does, leaving the germline J gene to fill in the end. The J gene is TRBJ1-1, the V gene TRBV20-1; 7 bases line up with TRBD1. The CDR3 length is 14 residues. From germline, CDR1 is DFQATT and CDR2 SNEGSKA (reference sequence). The junction had 7 bases not matched to a gene; V was cut back by 0 bases and J by 6 bases. The CDR3 loop reads CSARDQGGRSEAFF. CDR3 DNA, as far as it was read: TGCAGTGCTAGAGATCAGGGGGGTAGATCTGAA.

Of note for this clone: The read is 3 residues too short to cover the CDR3 end, so that end is filled in from the germline J gene. The rearrangement links TRBV12-3 or TRBV12-4 to TRBJ1-6; TRBD1 might be the D (5 bases). The CDR3 contains 15 residues. V dropped 7 bases and J dropped 10 bases, with 20 bases sitting between them. CDR3 DNA, as far as it was read: TGTGCCAGCAAGTTCTTGGGCAGGGCAGGATCACCC. As protein: CASKFLGRAGSP. The CDR3 in its entirety is CASKFLGRAGSPLHF.

On this clone itself: The read finishes 3 residues shy of the CDR3 end, and the germline J gene is used to complete it. The chain uses TRBV19 and TRBJ2-1; 9 nucleotides agree with TRBD2. Germline CDR1 and CDR2: LNHDA and SQIVND (reference sequence). The CDR3 runs to 19 residues. Trimming removed 2 bases from V and 6 bases from J; junction bases left unmatched: 17. This chain's CDR3 is CASSIPLRAGGPSGNEQFF. Incomplete CDR3 DNA: TGTGCCAGTAGTATACCTCTTCGGGCGGGGGGGCCCTCCGGCAATGAG.

For this clone: The CDR3 goes on 3 residues after the read ends, and that part is filled in from the germline J gene. The J gene is TRBJ2-7, the V gene TRBV4-1; 12 bases match TRBD2. The CDR3 length is 16 residues. Trimming took 0 bases from V and 3 from J; bases not matched to a gene: 3. Germline assignment: CDR1 MGHRA and CDR2 YSYEKL. The CDR3 loop reads CASSQESGLAGYEQYF. The covered CDR3 bases are TGCGCCAGCAGCCAAGAATCGGGACTAGCGGGCTACGAG.

Turning to this clone: The read halts 3 residues ahead of the CDR3 end, with the missing end drawn from the germline J gene. V and J are TRBV19 and TRBJ2-3, with 8 bases that match TRBD1. Germline V lookup: CDR1 LNHDA, CDR2 SQIVND (reference sequence). After removal of 7 bases from V and 2 bases from J, the junction contained 17 bases not matched to a gene. The CDR3 is 18 amino acids. CDR3 bases read: TGTGCCAGTACGACGGGACAGGCTTATACCGAGGACACAGATACG. Translating it yields CASTTGQAYTEDTDT. The whole CDR3 is CASTTGQAYTEDTDTQYF.

Remarks on this clone: The read is 3 residues too short to cover the CDR3 end, so that end is filled in from the germline J gene. The rearrangement joins TRBV10-3 to TRBJ2-1; D possibly corresponds to TRBD2 (6 bases). Trimming left V 8 bases short and J 0 bases short, with 17 bases between. CDR3 length: 16 residues. CDR1 ENHRY and CDR2 SYGVKD come from the germline V gene. CDR3 DNA (partial): TGTGCCATCGCAACCGGGAGCGGTAGCTCCTACAATGAG. Its protein is CAIATGSGSSYNE. The whole CDR3 sequence is CAIATGSGSSYNEQFF.

Details on this clone: The missing CDR3 end, 3 residues past where the read stops, is filled in from the germline J gene. The V gene is TRBV7-9, the J gene TRBJ1-4; no clear D gene. Germline V gene sequence: CDR1 SEHNR, CDR2 FQNEAQ (reference sequence). This CDR3 spans 14 amino acids. Partial CDR3 DNA: TGTGCCAGCAGCTTAAAATCCTCGGTTTCGAAA. This sequence encodes CASSLKSSVSK. The CDR3, in full, reads CASSLKSSVSKLFF.

Details on this clone: The read ends 3 residues before the CDR3 terminus; that terminus is restored from the germline J gene. The rearrangement uses TRBV20-1 and TRBJ1-5, with D unclear. Trimming cost V 4 bases and J 2 bases, with 12 bases left between them. This CDR3 has 14 amino acids. Germline V gene data show CDR1 as DFQATT and CDR2 as SNEGSKA (reference sequence). CDR3: CSATPGEGNQPQHF. The CDR3 bases that were read are TGCAGTGCTACCCCCGGGGAGGGCAATCAGCCC.

The CDR3 protein is CSARRDRAYSNQPQHF. The part of the CDR3 DNA that was read is TGCAGTGCCCGCCGGGACAGGGCATACAGCAATCAGCCC. The rearrangement joins TRBV20-1 to TRBJ1-5; 9 bases are shared with TRBD1. With the read ending 3 residues before the CDR3 end, the germline J gene is used to fill in that end. V shed 6 bases, J shed 1 base, and the junction held 10 bases outside the gene matches. CDR3 size: 16 residues. Germline values: CDR1 DFQATT, CDR2 SNEGSKA (reference sequence).

Points on this clone: The read finishes 3 residues shy of the CDR3 end, and the germline J gene is used to complete it. V and J are TRBV5-1 and TRBJ2-3, with 10 bases matching TRBD2. Germline CDR1 reads SGHRS; CDR2 reads YFSETQ. The CDR3 is 17 residues long. V lost 0 bases, J lost 2 bases, and 6 bases stayed unmatched. The CDR3 bases that were read are TGCGCCAGCAGCTTGGTCCTAGCGGGGGCCTCCACAGATACG. It translates to CASSLVLAGASTDT. From start to end, the CDR3 is CASSLVLAGASTDTQYF.

Regarding this clone: The sequenced fragment ends 3 residues before the CDR3 boundary, so the rest is inferred from the germline J gene. The chain couples TRBV19 to TRBJ2-7; perhaps TRBD2 as D (6 bases). Germline CDR1 is LNHDA and CDR2 is SQIVND (reference sequence). The V and J ends lost 8 bases and 2 bases respectively, with 13 bases between them. The CDR3 consists of 13 residues. CDR3 bases read: TGTGCCAGTGCGGGGACGTTAACCTACGAG. This gives the protein CASAGTLTYE. The whole CDR3 sequence is CASAGTLTYEQYF.

A remark on this clone: The read ends 3 residues early relative to the CDR3; the germline J gene fills the gap. The chain uses TRBV27 and TRBJ2-7; 10 bases match TRBD2. This CDR3 is 16 amino acids long. After removal of 2 bases from V and 4 bases from J, the junction contained 8 bases not matched to a gene. Per the germline V gene, CDR1 is MNHEY and CDR2 is SMNVEV (reference sequence). The CDR3 is CASSLRVAGGVYEQYF. CDR3 DNA (partial): TGTGCCAGCAGTTTAAGGGTAGCGGGAGGCGTATACGAG.

For this clone: The read gets to within 3 residues of the CDR3 end, and the germline J gene fills in the rest. The same CDR3 is also encoded by other DNA sequences in this sample. The V gene is TRBV23-1, the J gene TRBJ2-1, with TRBD2 identical over 8 bases. TRBV23-1 is marked as an open reading frame, function uncertain. The CDR3 runs to 17 residues. The J segment lost 2 bases and the V segment lost 0 bases, leaving 6 bases of the junction unmatched. The CDR3 sequence: CASSQSPSGSTYNEQFF. The covered CDR3 bases are TGCGCCAGCAGTCAATCTCCCAGCGGGAGTACCTACAATGAG.

Note on this clone: The CDR3 goes on 3 residues after the read ends, and that part is filled in from the germline J gene. The chain joins TRBV7-9 to TRBJ2-7; TRBD1 aligns across 8 bases. The V gene's germline CDR1 is SEHNR and CDR2 FQNEAQ (reference sequence). Trimming at V came to 2 bases and at J to 3 bases, leaving 3 bases not matched to a gene. The CDR3 covers 14 residues. The CDR3 sequence is CASSLRGTGYEQYF. CDR3 DNA (partial): TGTGCCAGCAGCTTAAGGGGGACAGGCTACGAG.

As for this clone: Read data end 3 residues before the CDR3 end; the end is taken from the germline J gene. The V and J genes are TRBV19 and TRBJ2-1; TRBD1 matches at 10 bases. With V trimmed by 7 bases and J by 9 bases, 9 bases remained unmatched. Germline V gene data show CDR1 as LNHDA and CDR2 as SQIVND (reference sequence). The CDR3 extends over 14 amino acids. The part of the CDR3 DNA that was read is TGTGCCAGTACTAACGACAGGGGGCGCGGTGAG. This sequence encodes CASTNDRGRGE. The full CDR3 is CASTNDRGRGEQFF.

To note about this clone: The read stops 3 residues short of the end of the CDR3; the missing end is completed from the germline J gene. The rearrangement links TRBV5-1 to TRBJ1-5, with 8 bases lining up with TRBD1. Germline lookup yields CDR1 SGHRS and CDR2 YFSETQ. This CDR3 contains 15 residues. J gave up 3 bases and V 4 bases, and 6 bases lay outside the gene matches. CDR3 in amino acids: CASSMTGADNQPQHF. The CDR3 DNA, read in part, is TGCGCCAGCAGCATGACAGGGGCGGACAATCAGCCC.

With regard to this clone: The read terminates 3 residues ahead of where the CDR3 ends, so the germline J gene completes it. This rearrangement joins TRBV7-9 to TRBJ1-1; D is uncertain. In germline, CDR1 is SEHNR, CDR2 FQNEAQ (reference sequence). The CDR3 is made up of 13 amino acids. Between the trimmed V and J ends, which lost 5 bases and 1 base, there was a span of 8 bases. The CDR3 bases that were read are TGTGCCAGCAGCGCCACAGAGAACACTGAA. This encodes CASSATENTE. The whole CDR3 protein is CASSATENTEAFF. Full variable domain (rest looked up from reference TRBV7-9 and TRBJ1-1): DTGVSQNPRHKITKRGQNVTFRCDPISEHNRLYWYRQTLGQGPEFLTYFQNEAQLEKSRLLSDRFSAERPKGSFSTLEIQRTEQGDSAMYLCASSATENTEAFFGQGTRLTVV.

As concerns this clone: The sequenced fragment ends 3 residues before the CDR3 boundary, so the rest is inferred from the germline J gene. The chain links TRBV6-2 or TRBV6-3 to TRBJ2-3; 9 nucleotides align to TRBD2. CDR1 MNHEY and CDR2 SVGEGT come from the germline V gene. The V gene end was trimmed by 10 bases and the J gene end by 6 bases; junction bases not matched to a gene: 11. CDR3 length: 14 residues. CDR3 DNA, as far as it was read: TGTGCCACCGCGGGGCGGGGGGGCGCGGATACG. This codes for CATAGRGGADT. The whole CDR3 sequence reads CATAGRGGADTQYF.

Worth noting for this clone: The read terminates 3 residues before the CDR3 end, so the remaining end is supplied by the germline J gene. The chain recombines TRBV14 with TRBJ2-1; D remains unclear. Trimming removed 4 bases at V and 9 bases at J, with 13 bases between. The germline V gene has CDR1 SGHDN and CDR2 FVKESK. The CDR3 length is 13 residues. The CDR3 DNA, read in part, is TGTGCCAGCAGCCCCGGGTCAACGAGTGAG. The encoded protein is CASSPGSTSE. The whole CDR3 sequence is CASSPGSTSEQFF.

In the case of this clone: Read coverage stops 3 residues before the CDR3 terminus; the germline J gene supplies the remainder. The chain employs TRBV7-3 and TRBJ1-2; maybe TRBD1 (6 bases). The CDR3 sequence is 14 residues long. Germline CDR1 SGHTA, CDR2 FQGTGA. Trimming shortened V by 5 bases and J by 3 bases, and 13 bases separated the two germline ends. This CDR3 reads CASSPARGDYGYTF. The sequenced part of the CDR3 DNA is TGTGCCAGCAGCCCAGCCAGGGGCGACTATGGC.

Concerning this clone itself: Read sequence stops 3 residues before the CDR3 end, and the germline J gene provides the missing end. V is TRBV5-1 and J is TRBJ2-3; maybe TRBD2 (6 bases). Germline CDR1 is SGHRS and CDR2 is YFSETQ. The germline V and J ends were trimmed by 0 bases and 0 bases, with 8 bases remaining between them. The CDR3 runs 15 residues. The CDR3 reads CASSLGSGSTDTQYF. The CDR3 DNA, read in part, is TGCGCCAGCAGCTTGGGTAGCGGTAGCACAGATACG.